A single sample is the source of the 4 T cell receptor beta chains below, sequenced in a study of blood T cells in healthy people across ages. A second PCR, run for 7 to 11 cycles, used a sample-barcoded 5' primer plus a J-beta primer mix. In TCRdb, the 5' RACE reads were re-called with MiXCR into one record per CDR3 protein. Found here are some 1,500,000 distinct CDR3 sequences, roughly two fifths of them singletons; the top ten hold about 4%. Material: blood. The receptors come from a woman under 30 in good health.

This clonotype was detected once. This chain uses TRBV12-3 or TRBV12-4 with TRBJ2-3, with D possibly called TRBD1 or TRBD2 (5 bases each). The ends were cut back, 5 bases at V and 3 bases at J, with 18 bases in the middle. The length of the CDR3 is 16 residues. CDR3 DNA: TGTGCCAGCAGTCCGGACTCTAGTTGGGGGACAGATACGCAGTATTTT. Its protein is CASSPDSSWGTDTQYF.

V gene TRBV6-2 or TRBV6-3 combines with J gene TRBJ2-1; D could derive from TRBD1 or TRBD2 (5 bases each). CDR3 size: 16 residues. The V end lost 1 base, the J end lost 2 bases, and 12 bases lay between the germline ends. CDR1 MNHEY and CDR2 SVGEGT come from the germline V gene. The CDR3 nucleotides are TGTGCCAGCAGTTACTTGGGACCCTCAACCTACAATGAGCAGTTCTTC. Amino acids: CASSYLGPSTYNEQFF.

This chain connects TRBV21-1 to TRBJ2-7; the tabulated D call, TRBD1, remains unverified against the DNA. TRBV21-1 is marked as a pseudogene. The CDR3 consists of 16 residues. The CDR3 here is CASSKAGTGGCNEQYF. The CDR3 DNA reads TGTGCCAGCAGCAAAGCGGGCACAGGGGGGTGCAACGAGCAGTACTTC.

This clonotype appeared a single time. The chain uses TRBV4-3 and TRBJ2-2; 12 bases are shared with TRBD2. With 3 bases clipped from V and 1 base from J, the junction kept 6 bases outside the gene matches. CDR1 LGHNA and CDR2 YSLEER come from the germline V gene. This CDR3 comprises 18 residues. The CDR3 DNA sequence: TGCGCCAGCAGCCAGCTCGGACTAGCGGGAATGAACACCGGGGAGCTGTTTTTT. Encoded protein: CASSQLGLAGMNTGELFF.